Shown below are 2 T cell receptor beta chains from a single sample sequenced in a study of shared clonotypes between healthy human individuals. The protocol was immunoSEQ multiplex PCR, while the TCRdb copy is restricted to in-frame clones and leaves out a portion. The table has around 2.1 million clones, 85% to 95% seen once; the top ten hold over 1.5%. The naive CD8 population came from CD45RO-negative cells selected for CCR7, without terminally differentiated effector memory CD45RA+ cells. The material sequenced was naive CD8+ T cells from PBMCs. These receptors were collected from a man in his late teens or twenties in good health. Some clones in this sample may be carry-over from other donors' samples.

The chain couples TRBV28 to TRBJ2-1, with 8 bases matching TRBD2. This CDR3 region has 15 residues. Germline V CDR1 and CDR2: MDHEN, SYDVKM. DNA for the CDR3: TGTGTCGGGGGGGGATTTAGGCCAATCTACAATGAGCAGTTCTTC. Protein: CVGGGFRPIYNEQFF.

This rearrangement joins TRBV6-1 to TRBJ2-1, with 7 bases identical to TRBD2. J lost 4 bases, V lost 8 bases, and 8 bases had no gene match. The CDR3 is made up of 14 amino acids. Germline V gene lookup returns CDR1 MNHNS and CDR2 SASEGT. Written as DNA, the CDR3 is TGTGCCAGCGGGGGAGGGACTCGATACAATGAGCAGTTCTTC. Residues: CASGGGTRYNEQFF.